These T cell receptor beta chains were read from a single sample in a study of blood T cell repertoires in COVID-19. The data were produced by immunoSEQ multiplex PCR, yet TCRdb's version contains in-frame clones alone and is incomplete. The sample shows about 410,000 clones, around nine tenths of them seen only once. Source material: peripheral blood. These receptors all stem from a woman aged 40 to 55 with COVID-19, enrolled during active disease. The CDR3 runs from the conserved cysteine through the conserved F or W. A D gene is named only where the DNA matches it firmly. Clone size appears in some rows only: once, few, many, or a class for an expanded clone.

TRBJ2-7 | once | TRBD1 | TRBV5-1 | CASSPRTGGYPSYEQYF | TGCGCCAGCAGCCCCCGGACAGGGGGCTACCCCTCCTACGAGCAGTACTTC
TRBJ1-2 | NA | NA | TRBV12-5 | CASGPRHGVDYGYTF | TGTGCTAGTGGTCCAAGACATGGCGTTGACTATGGCTACACCTTC
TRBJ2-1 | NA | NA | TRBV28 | CASSRGEHVEQFF | TGTGCCAGCAGCCGAGGAGAGCATGTTGAGCAGTTCTTC
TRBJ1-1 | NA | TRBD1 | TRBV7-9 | CASSRDRGMNTEAFF | TGTGCCAGCAGCCGGGACAGGGGGATGAACACTGAAGCTTTCTTT
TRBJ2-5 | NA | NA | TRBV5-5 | CASSLASDETQYF | TGTGCCAGCAGCTTAGCTTCCGATGAGACCCAGTACTTC
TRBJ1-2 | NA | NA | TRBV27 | CASTPAGVVGYTF | TGTGCCAGCACTCCCGCGGGGGTAGTAGGCTACACCTTC
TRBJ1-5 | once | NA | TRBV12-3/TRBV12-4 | CASRAGYRPQHF | TGTGCCAGCAGAGCAGGGTATCGACCCCAGCATTTT
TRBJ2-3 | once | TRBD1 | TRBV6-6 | CASSSRQGADTQYF | TGTGCCAGCAGTTCCAGACAGGGGGCAGATACGCAGTATTTT
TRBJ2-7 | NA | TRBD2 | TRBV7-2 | CASSLAPGLAGGPDEQYF | TGTGCCAGCAGCTTAGCCCCGGGACTAGCGGGAGGGCCGGACGAGCAGTACTTC
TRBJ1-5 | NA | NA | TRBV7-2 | CASSSPAQQGRGNQPQHF | TGTGCCAGCAGCTCTCCCGCTCAACAGGGTAGGGGTAATCAGCCCCAGCATTTT
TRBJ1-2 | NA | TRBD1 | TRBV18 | CASSPDRGQGYGYTF | TGTGCCAGCTCACCGGACAGGGGGCAAGGGTATGGCTACACCTTC
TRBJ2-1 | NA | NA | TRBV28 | CASSFRASRGEQFF | TGTGCCAGCAGTTTTCGTGCCTCCCGGGGTGAGCAGTTCTTC
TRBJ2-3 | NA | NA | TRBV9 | CASSQVSITDTQYF | TGTGCCAGCAGCCAGGTTTCCATCACAGATACGCAGTATTTT
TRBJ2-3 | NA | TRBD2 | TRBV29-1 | CSVIGLASGHDTQYF | TGCAGCGTCATCGGACTAGCGTCGGGTCACGATACGCAGTATTTT
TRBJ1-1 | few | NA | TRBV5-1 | CASTGGVNTEAFF | TGCGCCAGCACGGGGGGCGTTAACACTGAAGCTTTCTTT
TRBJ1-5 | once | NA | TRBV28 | CASSPQRTTLNQPQHF | TGTGCCAGCAGTCCCCAACGGACAACTTTAAATCAGCCCCAGCATTTT
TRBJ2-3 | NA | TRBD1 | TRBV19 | CASSIETGVLADTQYF | TGTGCCAGTAGTATAGAGACAGGGGTTTTGGCAGATACGCAGTATTTT
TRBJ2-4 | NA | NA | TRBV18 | CASSPAQTKNIQYF | TGTGCCAGCTCACCTGCGCAAACCAAAAACATTCAGTACTTC
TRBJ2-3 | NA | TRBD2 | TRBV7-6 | CASRSTPSGVDTQYF | TGTGCCAGCAGGTCGACACCTAGCGGGGTAGATACGCAGTATTTT
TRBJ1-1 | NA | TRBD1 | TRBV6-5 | CASTQGANTEAFF | TGTGCCAGCACTCAGGGGGCGAACACTGAAGCTTTCTTT
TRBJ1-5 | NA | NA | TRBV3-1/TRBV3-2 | CASSLRQPQHF | TGTGCCAGCAGCCTTCGGCAGCCCCAGCATTTT
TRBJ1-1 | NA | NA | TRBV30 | CACPHLGRGSRNTEAFF | TGTGCCTGCCCTCACCTAGGAAGGGGGAGTAGGAACACTGAAGCTTTCTTT
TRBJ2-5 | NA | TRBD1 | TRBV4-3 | CASSHLAQGTAETQYF | TGCGCCAGCAGCCACCTCGCACAGGGGACGGCAGAGACCCAGTACTTC
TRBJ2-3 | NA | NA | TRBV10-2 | CASTGFSTDTQYF | TGCGCCAGCACAGGGTTTAGCACAGATACGCAGTATTTT
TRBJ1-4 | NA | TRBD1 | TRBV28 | CASSYSGTELQNEFF | TGTGCCAGCAGCTACTCCGGGACAGAACTCCAAAATGAGTTTTTT
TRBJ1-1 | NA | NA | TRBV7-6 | CASSLGGGGGRNTEAFF | TGTGCCAGCAGCTTAGGAGGTGGCGGGGGGAGGAACACTGAAGCTTTCTTT
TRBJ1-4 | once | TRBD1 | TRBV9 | CASSEWDREGKLFF | TGTGCCAGCAGCGAGTGGGACAGGGAGGGAAAACTGTTTTTT
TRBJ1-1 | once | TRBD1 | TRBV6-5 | CASVGQAASNTEAFF | TGTGCCAGCGTGGGACAGGCGGCCTCAAACACTGAAGCTTTCTTT
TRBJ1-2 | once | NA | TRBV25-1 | CASTSRDIFAF | TGTGCCAGCACCTCTAGGGACATTTTTGCCTTC
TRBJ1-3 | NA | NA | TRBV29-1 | CSAILLGRGDSGNTIYF | TGCAGCGCCATACTCCTTGGGAGGGGAGACTCTGGAAACACCATATATTTT
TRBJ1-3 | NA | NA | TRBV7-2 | CASSLDSSGGYTIYF | TGTGCCAGCAGCTTAGATTCCAGCGGCGGTTACACCATATATTTT
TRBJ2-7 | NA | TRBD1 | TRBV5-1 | CASSSTLGQGSHEQYF | TGCGCCAGCAGCTCAACCCTGGGACAGGGTTCCCACGAGCAGTACTTC
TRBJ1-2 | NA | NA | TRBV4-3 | CASSRSQGLHYGYTF | TGCGCCAGCAGCCGATCACAGGGTCTCCACTATGGCTACACCTTC
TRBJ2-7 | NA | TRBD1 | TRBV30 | CAWRSRQGAGGGYRYEQYF | TGTGCCTGGAGGTCGAGACAGGGGGCGGGGGGTGGTTATAGGTACGAGCAGTACTTC
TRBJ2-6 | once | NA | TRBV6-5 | CASSYSGPTGANVLTF | TGTGCCAGCAGTTACTCGGGGCCCACTGGGGCCAACGTCCTGACTTTC
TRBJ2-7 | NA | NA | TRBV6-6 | CASSWGRSYEQYF | TGTGCCAGCAGTTGGGGCAGGTCCTACGAGCAGTACTTC
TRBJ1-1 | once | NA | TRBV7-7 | CASSSRPRNRVIGTEAFF | TGTGCTAGCAGCTCGCGACCGAGAAACAGGGTCATTGGCACTGAAGCTTTCTTT
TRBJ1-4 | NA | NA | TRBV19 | CASSIWGGRDATNEKLFF | TGTGCCAGTAGTATATGGGGCGGAAGAGATGCAACTAATGAAAAACTGTTTTTT
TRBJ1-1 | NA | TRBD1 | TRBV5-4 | CASSFTGVCTEAFF | TGTGCCAGCAGCTTCACAGGGGTATGCACTGAAGCTTTCTTT
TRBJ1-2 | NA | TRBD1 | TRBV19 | CASTAGDRNYGYTF | TGTGCCAGTACCGCCGGGGACAGGAACTATGGCTACACCTTC
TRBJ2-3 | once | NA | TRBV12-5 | CASGLGSGLVRPDTQYF | TGTGCTAGTGGTTTAGGTAGCGGTCTTGTTCGACCAGATACGCAGTATTTT
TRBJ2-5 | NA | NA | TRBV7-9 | CASSLGLPKTQYF | TGTGCCAGCAGCTTAGGTCTACCAAAGACCCAGTACTTC
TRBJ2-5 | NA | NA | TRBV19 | CASSRGRETQYF | TGTGCCAGTAGTAGGGGGCGTGAGACCCAGTACTTC
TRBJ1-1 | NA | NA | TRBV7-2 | CASSLVGQTEAFF | TGTGCCAGCAGCTTAGTGGGGCAGACTGAAGCTTTCTTT
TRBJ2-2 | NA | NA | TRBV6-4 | CASRRENTGELFF | TGTGCCAGTCGGAGGGAGAACACCGGGGAGCTGTTTTTT
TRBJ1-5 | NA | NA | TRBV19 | CASTNRPNQPQHF | TGTGCCAGTACTAACAGGCCCAATCAGCCCCAGCATTTT
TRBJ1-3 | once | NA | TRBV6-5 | CASSYSASLSGNTIYF | TGTGCCAGCAGTTACTCGGCTTCCCTCTCTGGAAACACCATATATTTT
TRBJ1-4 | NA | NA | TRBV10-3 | CAISATGEKLFF | TGTGCCATCAGTGCGACGGGAGAAAAACTGTTTTTT
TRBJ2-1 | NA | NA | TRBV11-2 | CASSLEDSYNEQFF | TGTGCCAGCAGCTTAGAGGACAGTTACAATGAGCAGTTCTTC
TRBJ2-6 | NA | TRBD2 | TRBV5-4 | CASSVGTSGPSGANVLTF | TGTGCCAGCAGCGTCGGGACTAGCGGGCCCTCTGGGGCCAACGTCCTGACTTTC
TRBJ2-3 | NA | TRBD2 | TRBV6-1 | CASSDRLSGGVETDTQYF | TGTGCCAGCAGTGATCGACTTAGCGGGGGGGTGGAGACAGATACGCAGTATTTT
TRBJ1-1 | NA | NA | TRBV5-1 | CASSAQGQNTEAFF | TGCGCCAGCAGCGCCCAGGGACAGAACACTGAAGCTTTCTTT
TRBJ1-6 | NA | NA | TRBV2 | CASRLTGDNSPLHF | TGTGCCAGCAGGCTGACAGGAGATAATTCACCCCTCCACTTT
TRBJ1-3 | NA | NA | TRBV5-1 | CASSFDPGGNTIYF | TGCGCCAGCAGCTTCGACCCGGGGGGAAACACCATATATTTT
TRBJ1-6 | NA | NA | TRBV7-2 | CASSTSGGSGNSPLHF | TGTGCCAGCAGCACAAGCGGGGGTTCGGGTAATTCACCCCTCCACTTT